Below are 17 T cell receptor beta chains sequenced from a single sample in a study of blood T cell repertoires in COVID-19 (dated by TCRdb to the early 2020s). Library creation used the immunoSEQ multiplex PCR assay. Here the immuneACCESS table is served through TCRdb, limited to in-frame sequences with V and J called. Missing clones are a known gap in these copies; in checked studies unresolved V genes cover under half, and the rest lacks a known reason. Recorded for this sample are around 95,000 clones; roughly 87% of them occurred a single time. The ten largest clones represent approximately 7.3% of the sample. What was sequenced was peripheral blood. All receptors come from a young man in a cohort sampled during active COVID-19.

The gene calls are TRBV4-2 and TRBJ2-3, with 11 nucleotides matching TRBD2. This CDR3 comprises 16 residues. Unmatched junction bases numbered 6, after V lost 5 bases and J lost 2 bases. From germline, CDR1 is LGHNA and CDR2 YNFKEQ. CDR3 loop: CASSGGTSGPTDTQYF. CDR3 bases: TGTGCCAGCAGCGGAGGGACTAGCGGACCCACAGATACGCAGTATTTT.

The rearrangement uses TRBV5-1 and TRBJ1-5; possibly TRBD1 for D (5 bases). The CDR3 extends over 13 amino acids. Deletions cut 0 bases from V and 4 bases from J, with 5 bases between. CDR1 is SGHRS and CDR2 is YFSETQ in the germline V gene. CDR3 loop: CASSLGQNQPQHF. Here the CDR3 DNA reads TGCGCCAGCAGCTTGGGACAGAATCAGCCCCAGCATTTT.

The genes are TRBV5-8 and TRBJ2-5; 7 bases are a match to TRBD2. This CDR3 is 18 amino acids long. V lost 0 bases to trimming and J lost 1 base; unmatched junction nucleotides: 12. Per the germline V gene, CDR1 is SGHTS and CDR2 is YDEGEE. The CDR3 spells CASSLDVLASGIQETQYF. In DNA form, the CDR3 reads TGTGCCAGCAGCTTGGATGTCCTGGCTAGCGGTATCCAAGAGACCCAGTACTTC.

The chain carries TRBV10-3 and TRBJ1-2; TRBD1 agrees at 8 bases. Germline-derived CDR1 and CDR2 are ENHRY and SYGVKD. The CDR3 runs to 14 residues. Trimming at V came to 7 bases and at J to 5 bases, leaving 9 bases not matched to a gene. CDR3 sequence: CAITKDRVGYGYTF. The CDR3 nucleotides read TGTGCCATCACCAAGGACAGGGTGGGATATGGCTACACCTTC.

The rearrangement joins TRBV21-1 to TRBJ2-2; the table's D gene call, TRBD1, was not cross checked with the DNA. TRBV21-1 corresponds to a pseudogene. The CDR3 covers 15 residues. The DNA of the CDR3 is TGTGCCAGCAGCAACTGGGACAAGAACACCGGGGAGCTGTTTTTT. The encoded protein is CASSNWDKNTGELFF.

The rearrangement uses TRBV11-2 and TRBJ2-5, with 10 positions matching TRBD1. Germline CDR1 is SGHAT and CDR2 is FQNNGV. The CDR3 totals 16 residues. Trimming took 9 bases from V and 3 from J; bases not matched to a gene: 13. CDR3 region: CASQTGTGAGEETQYF. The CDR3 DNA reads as TGTGCCAGTCAGACCGGGACAGGGGCGGGAGAAGAGACCCAGTACTTC.

CDR3 loop: CASSVDRDSFYYGYTF. CDR3 DNA: TGTGCCAGCAGCGTGGACCGGGACAGTTTTTACTATGGCTACACCTTC. The chain carries TRBV9 and TRBJ1-2; TRBD1 agrees at 7 bases. The length of the CDR3 is 16 residues. The V gene's germline CDR1 is SGDLS and CDR2 YYNGEE. J was trimmed by 3 bases and V by 2 bases; bases with no gene match: 10.

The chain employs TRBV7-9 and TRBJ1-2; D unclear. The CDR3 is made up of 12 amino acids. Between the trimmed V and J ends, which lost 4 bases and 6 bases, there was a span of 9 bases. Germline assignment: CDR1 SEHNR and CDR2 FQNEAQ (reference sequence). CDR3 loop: CASSWTENGYTF. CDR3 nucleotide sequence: TGTGCCAGCAGCTGGACTGAGAATGGCTACACCTTC.

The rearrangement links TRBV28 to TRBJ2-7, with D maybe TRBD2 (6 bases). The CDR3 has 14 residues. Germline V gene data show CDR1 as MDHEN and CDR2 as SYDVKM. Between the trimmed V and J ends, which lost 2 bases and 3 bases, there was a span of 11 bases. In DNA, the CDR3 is TGTGCCAGCAGTTTAGTGGACTATTTCTACGAGCAGTACTTC. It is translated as CASSLVDYFYEQYF.

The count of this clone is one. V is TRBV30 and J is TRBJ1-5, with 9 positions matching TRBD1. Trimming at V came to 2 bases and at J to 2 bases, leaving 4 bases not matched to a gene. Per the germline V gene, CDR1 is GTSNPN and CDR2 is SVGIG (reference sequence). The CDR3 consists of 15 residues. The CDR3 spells CAWSLTGGRNQPQHF. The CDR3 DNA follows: TGTGCCTGGAGTCTCACAGGGGGCCGCAATCAGCCCCAGCATTTT.

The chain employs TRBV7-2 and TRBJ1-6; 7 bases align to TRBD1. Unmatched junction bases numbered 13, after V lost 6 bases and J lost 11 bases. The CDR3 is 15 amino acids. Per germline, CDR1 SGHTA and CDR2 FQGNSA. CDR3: CASSSMTGSSTPLHF. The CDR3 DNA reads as TGTGCCAGCAGTTCCATGACAGGGAGTAGTACACCCCTCCACTTT.

CDR3 residues: CATRGGRGVYEQYF. The CDR3 coding sequence is TGTGCCACCAGGGGGGGGAGGGGAGTCTACGAGCAGTACTTC. J is TRBJ2-7 and V is TRBV15; 7 bases are shared with TRBD2. With 6 bases clipped from V and 3 bases from J, the junction kept 8 bases outside the gene matches. Germline V gives CDR1 LNHNV, CDR2 YYDKDF (reference sequence). The CDR3 has 14 amino acids.

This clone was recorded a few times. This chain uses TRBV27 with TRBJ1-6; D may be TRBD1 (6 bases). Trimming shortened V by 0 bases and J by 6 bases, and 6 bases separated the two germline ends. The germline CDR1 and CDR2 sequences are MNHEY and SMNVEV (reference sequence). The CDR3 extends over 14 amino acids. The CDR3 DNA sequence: TGTGCCAGCAGTTTATCAGGGGGTAATTCACCCCTCCACTTT. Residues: CASSLSGGNSPLHF.

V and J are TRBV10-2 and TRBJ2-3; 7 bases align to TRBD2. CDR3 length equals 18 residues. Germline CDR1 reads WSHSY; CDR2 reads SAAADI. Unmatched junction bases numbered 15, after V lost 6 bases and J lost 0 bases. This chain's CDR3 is CASRNIPTGGSSTDTQYF. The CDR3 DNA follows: TGCGCCAGCAGGAACATACCCACGGGGGGATCTAGCACAGATACGCAGTATTTT.

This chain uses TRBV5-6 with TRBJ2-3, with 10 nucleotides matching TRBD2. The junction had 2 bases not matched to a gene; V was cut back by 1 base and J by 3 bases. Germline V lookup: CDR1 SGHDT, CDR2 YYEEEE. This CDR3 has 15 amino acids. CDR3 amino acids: CASSLLAGATDTQYF. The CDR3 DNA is TGTGCCAGCAGCTTGCTAGCGGGGGCTACAGATACGCAGTATTTT.

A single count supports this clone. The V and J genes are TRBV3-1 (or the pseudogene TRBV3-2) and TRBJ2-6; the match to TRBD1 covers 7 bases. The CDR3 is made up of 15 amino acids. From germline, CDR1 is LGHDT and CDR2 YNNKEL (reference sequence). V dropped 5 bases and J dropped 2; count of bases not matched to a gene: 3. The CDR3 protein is CASSAGQAGANVLTF. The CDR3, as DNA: TGTGCCAGCAGCGCCGGACAGGCTGGGGCCAACGTCCTGACTTTC.

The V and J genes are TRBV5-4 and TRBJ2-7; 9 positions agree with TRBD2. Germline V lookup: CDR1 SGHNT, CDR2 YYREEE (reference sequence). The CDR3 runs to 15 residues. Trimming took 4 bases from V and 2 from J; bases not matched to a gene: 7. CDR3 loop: CASSGEQRGAYEQYF. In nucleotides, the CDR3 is TGTGCCAGCAGCGGGGAGCAGCGGGGGGCCTACGAGCAGTACTTC.